The rows below give T cell receptor beta chains drawn from one sample of a study of blood T cell repertoires in COVID-19. Data came from immunoSEQ multiplex PCR; TCRdb stores just in-frame clones and leaves some out. The profile shows 200,000 or so clones, less than 90% of them singletons. The sequencing input was peripheral blood. The receptors stem from a man in his sixties or seventies with acute or convalescent COVID-19. CDR3s include the opening cysteine and the closing phenylalanine or tryptophan. Each record gives: clone size, D gene, V gene, J gene, CDR3 protein, CDR3 DNA. A D gene is named only where the DNA matches it firmly. A clone size is listed for some rows: how often the clone was seen (once, few, many), or a class if it is expanded.

clone_size: .; d_call: TRBD2; v_call: TRBV7-7; j_call: TRBJ2-5; cdr3_aa: CASSLVVGGQETQYF; cdr3_nt: TGTGCTAGCAGCTTAGTCGTGGGGGGGCAAGAGACCCAGTACTTC
clone_size: .; d_call: .; v_call: TRBV5-4; j_call: TRBJ1-2; cdr3_aa: CASSPGPREDGYTF; cdr3_nt: TGTGCCAGCAGCCCGGGCCCAAGGGAGGACGGCTACACCTTC
clone_size: .; d_call: TRBD1; v_call: TRBV4-3; j_call: TRBJ2-1; cdr3_aa: CASSRTLPGQGNMGLMNEQFF; cdr3_nt: TGCGCCAGCAGCCGCACGCTGCCGGGACAGGGAAATATGGGGCTAATGAATGAGCAGTTCTTC
clone_size: .; d_call: .; v_call: TRBV6-5; j_call: TRBJ1-5; cdr3_aa: CASRVTRDIYQPQHF; cdr3_nt: TGTGCCAGCAGAGTTACCCGGGACATTTATCAGCCCCAGCATTTT
clone_size: .; d_call: TRBD1; v_call: TRBV6-5; j_call: TRBJ1-1; cdr3_aa: CASSYRTGGMNTEAFF; cdr3_nt: TGTGCCAGCAGTTATCGGACAGGGGGAATGAACACTGAAGCTTTCTTT
clone_size: .; d_call: .; v_call: TRBV29-1; j_call: TRBJ2-5; cdr3_aa: CSVGGGAGETQYF; cdr3_nt: TGCAGCGTTGGTGGGGGGGCTGGGGAGACCCAGTACTTC
clone_size: .; d_call: TRBD1; v_call: TRBV27; j_call: TRBJ2-7; cdr3_aa: CANPPGQETYEQYF; cdr3_nt: TGTGCCAACCCACCGGGACAGGAAACCTACGAGCAGTACTTC
clone_size: once; d_call: .; v_call: TRBV30; j_call: TRBJ2-2; cdr3_aa: CATLELGLGVGELFF; cdr3_nt: TGTGCCACACTGGAATTGGGATTGGGAGTCGGGGAGCTGTTTTTT
clone_size: .; d_call: TRBD1; v_call: TRBV18; j_call: TRBJ1-5; cdr3_aa: CASSPPGTGINQPQHF; cdr3_nt: TGTGCCAGCTCACCACCCGGGACAGGGATTAATCAGCCCCAGCATTTT
clone_size: .; d_call: .; v_call: TRBV7-9; j_call: TRBJ1-3; cdr3_aa: CASSLEGWNTIYF; cdr3_nt: TGTGCCAGCAGCTTAGAGGGGTGGAACACCATATATTTT
clone_size: .; d_call: TRBD1; v_call: TRBV5-1; j_call: TRBJ2-3; cdr3_aa: CASSFRGQGTDTQYF; cdr3_nt: TGCGCCAGCAGCTTCAGGGGGCAAGGCACAGATACGCAGTATTTT
clone_size: .; d_call: .; v_call: TRBV28; j_call: TRBJ1-5; cdr3_aa: CASSWAAHSNQPQHF; cdr3_nt: TGTGCCAGCAGTTGGGCAGCCCATAGCAATCAGCCCCAGCATTTT
clone_size: few; d_call: TRBD2; v_call: TRBV7-2; j_call: TRBJ2-7; cdr3_aa: CASSLLAGGTYEQYF; cdr3_nt: TGTGCCAGCAGCTTACTAGCGGGAGGAACCTACGAGCAGTACTTC
clone_size: few; d_call: .; v_call: TRBV12-3/TRBV12-4; j_call: TRBJ2-1; cdr3_aa: CASSYSYNEQFF; cdr3_nt: TGTGCCAGCAGTTATAGTTACAATGAGCAGTTCTTC
clone_size: .; d_call: TRBD2; v_call: TRBV28; j_call: TRBJ2-7; cdr3_aa: CASSVASGETYEQYF; cdr3_nt: TGTGCCAGCAGTGTTGCTAGCGGGGAAACCTACGAGCAGTACTTC
clone_size: .; d_call: TRBD2; v_call: TRBV6-2/TRBV6-3; j_call: TRBJ2-7; cdr3_aa: CASSRLAGVVYYEQYF; cdr3_nt: TGTGCCAGCAGTCGTCTAGCGGGAGTAGTGTACTACGAGCAGTACTTC
clone_size: .; d_call: .; v_call: TRBV6-5; j_call: TRBJ1-5; cdr3_aa: CASSLTAGRPQHF; cdr3_nt: TGTGCCAGCAGTTTGACAGCTGGACGGCCCCAGCATTTT
clone_size: .; d_call: .; v_call: TRBV3-1/TRBV3-2; j_call: TRBJ1-5; cdr3_aa: CASSRNSYNQPQHF; cdr3_nt: TGTGCCAGCAGCCGAAACAGTTACAATCAGCCCCAGCATTTT
clone_size: .; d_call: TRBD1; v_call: TRBV5-1; j_call: TRBJ2-5; cdr3_aa: CASSRQGDQRETQYF; cdr3_nt: TGCGCCAGCAGCCGACAGGGGGATCAACGAGAGACCCAGTACTTC
clone_size: once; d_call: TRBD1; v_call: TRBV24-1; j_call: TRBJ2-2; cdr3_aa: CATSDPGQVTGELFF; cdr3_nt: TGTGCCACCAGTGACCCGGGACAGGTCACCGGGGAGCTGTTTTTT
clone_size: .; d_call: TRBD1; v_call: TRBV2; j_call: TRBJ2-6; cdr3_aa: CASSSTGGSGGANVLTF; cdr3_nt: TGTGCCAGCAGCTCCACAGGGGGGTCGGGCGGGGCCAACGTCCTGACTTTC
clone_size: .; d_call: TRBD1; v_call: TRBV6-1; j_call: TRBJ1-1; cdr3_aa: CASSGYRGSINTEAFF; cdr3_nt: TGTGCCAGCAGTGGCTACAGGGGCTCCATAAACACTGAAGCTTTCTTT
clone_size: .; d_call: .; v_call: TRBV25-1; j_call: TRBJ1-5; cdr3_aa: CASSLSDRPDWSCQPQHF; cdr3_nt: TGTGCCAGCAGTCTTTCGGACAGACCCGATTGGTCTTGTCAGCCCCAGCATTTT
clone_size: .; d_call: .; v_call: TRBV2; j_call: TRBJ2-5; cdr3_aa: CASSEAAGAETQYF; cdr3_nt: TGTGCCAGCAGTGAAGCGGCGGGCGCGGAGACCCAGTACTTC
clone_size: few; d_call: TRBD2; v_call: TRBV7-9; j_call: TRBJ2-7; cdr3_aa: CASSSLGLAGASF; cdr3_nt: TGTGCCAGCAGCTCCCTTGGACTAGCGGGAGCGTCGTTC
clone_size: .; d_call: .; v_call: TRBV7-2; j_call: TRBJ1-3; cdr3_aa: CASSLAAGGYGNTIYF; cdr3_nt: TGTGCCAGCAGCTTAGCCGCCGGGGGGTACGGAAACACCATATATTTT
clone_size: .; d_call: .; v_call: TRBV18; j_call: TRBJ2-5; cdr3_aa: CASSPSMSTETQYF; cdr3_nt: TGTGCCAGCTCACCATCAATGAGTACGGAGACCCAGTACTTC
clone_size: .; d_call: .; v_call: TRBV7-3; j_call: TRBJ2-5; cdr3_aa: CASSQGGGQETQYF; cdr3_nt: TGTGCCAGCAGTCAAGGGGGTGGCCAGGAGACCCAGTACTTC
clone_size: .; d_call: TRBD1; v_call: TRBV29-1; j_call: TRBJ1-1; cdr3_aa: CSVQGARDTEAFF; cdr3_nt: TGCAGCGTTCAGGGGGCGAGGGACACTGAAGCTTTCTTT